Each of the 9 T cell receptor beta chains below was sequenced from the same sample in a study of neurological immune-mediated disorders. TCRdb reprocessed the 5' RACE reads via MiXCR and lists one record per CDR3 protein. Among approximately 86,000 distinct CDR3 sequences listed, around 2.6% were seen once. The sample was PBMCs. Every receptor here comes from a woman aged 25 to 39 with multiple sclerosis.

This clonotype occurred many times. The genes are TRBV7-2 and TRBJ2-3; TRBD2 aligns across 9 bases. V lost 2 bases, J lost 2 bases, and 26 bases stayed unmatched. The germline CDR1 and CDR2 sequences are SGHTA and FQGNSA. This CDR3 is built from 23 residues. The DNA of the CDR3 is TGTGCCAGCAGCTTATTAAGCTACGGTGGTTCGGGTTTAGCGGGAGTTCCCACAGATACGCAGTATTTT. Its translation: CASSLLSYGGSGLAGVPTDTQYF. Full variable domain (remainder filled in from reference TRBV7-2 and TRBJ2-3): GAGVSQSPSNKVTEKGKDVELRCDPISGHTALYWYRQSLGQGLEFLIYFQGNSAPDKSGLPSDRFSAERTGGSVSTLTIQRTQQEDSAVYLCASSLLSYGGSGLAGVPTDTQYFGPGTRLTVL.

This clonotype has a count of ten or more. The chain recombines TRBV6-2 or TRBV6-3 with TRBJ2-2; D is undetermined. V was cut by 9 bases and J by 2 bases, with 10 bases left in between. The CDR3 covers 13 residues. The V gene's germline CDR1 is MNHEY and CDR2 SVGEGT. The CDR3 sequence is CASSAFNTGELFF. In DNA, the CDR3 is TGTGCCAGTTCAGCATTCAACACCGGGGAGCTGTTTTTT.

This chain links TRBV12-3 or TRBV12-4 with TRBJ2-3, with D unresolved. Trimming shortened V by 5 bases and J by 3 bases, and 6 bases separated the two germline ends. This CDR3 is 12 amino acids long. The CDR3 DNA reads as TGTGCCAGCAGTAATTTTACAGATACGCAGTATTTT. Its translation: CASSNFTDTQYF.

This clonotype was observed at least ten times. The chain links TRBV20-1 to TRBJ2-1, with 10 bases aligning to TRBD2. Looked up from germline, CDR1 is DFQATT and CDR2 is SNEGSKA (reference sequence). Trimming cost V 3 bases and J 4 bases; bases outside gene matches: 12. The CDR3 contains 17 residues. For the CDR3, the DNA is TGCAGTGCTAGGTGGCTAGCGGGAGAATCTCCGTACAATGAGCAGTTCTTC. Amino acid sequence: CSARWLAGESPYNEQFF.

This clonotype was seen ten or more times. This chain uses TRBV7-9 with TRBJ2-1, with 8 bases fitting TRBD2. The CDR3 runs to 16 residues. Germline V lookup: CDR1 SEHNR, CDR2 FQNEAQ (reference sequence). V dropped 5 bases and J dropped 2; count of bases not matched to a gene: 8. For the CDR3, the DNA is TGTGCCAGCAGCCGCCAGGGACTAGTCGCCTACAATGAGCAGTTCTTC. It codes for CASSRQGLVAYNEQFF.

This clonotype was seen repeatedly, ten times or more. CDR3 coding DNA: TGTGCCAGCAGCCAGGGGGGGAACACTGAAGCTTTCTTT. This codes for CASSQGGNTEAFF. V and J are TRBV3-1 and TRBJ1-1; a possible D gene is TRBD1 (5 bases). The CDR3 length is 13 residues. CDR1 LGHDT and CDR2 YNNKEL come from the germline V gene (reference sequence). V lost 3 bases to trimming and J lost 1 base, with 6 bases between them.

This clonotype was observed at least ten times. The chain recombines TRBV5-6 with TRBJ2-7; D is possibly TRBD1 (5 bases). Germline V gene lookup returns CDR1 SGHDT and CDR2 YYEEEE. Trimming removed 1 base at V and 0 bases at J, with 8 bases between. CDR3 length equals 14 residues. The CDR3: CASSLRQSSYEQYF. In DNA, the CDR3 is TGTGCCAGCAGCTTGAGACAGAGCTCCTACGAGCAGTACTTC.

The table lists this clonotype with many counts. The chain recombines TRBV5-1 with TRBJ1-1; D uncertain. Germline CDR1 SGHRS, CDR2 YFSETQ. This CDR3 spans 15 amino acids. Trimming removed 0 bases at V and 3 bases at J, with 12 bases between. This CDR3 is CASSLAQMLHTEAFF. The CDR3 nucleotides are TGCGCCAGCAGCTTGGCACAGATGTTGCACACTGAAGCTTTCTTT.

At least ten counts were recorded for this clonotype. V and J are TRBV24-1 and TRBJ2-1, with TRBD2 identical over 7 bases. Germline CDR1 and CDR2: KGHDR and SFDVKD. The CDR3 length is 15 residues. Germline trimming cut 3 bases from V and 5 bases from J; bases unmatched to any gene: 6. This chain's CDR3 is CATSDRAGPNNEQFF. In DNA, the CDR3 is TGTGCCACCAGTGATCGAGCGGGACCCAACAATGAGCAGTTCTTC.